The 17 T cell receptor beta chains in this list originate from one sample, sequenced in a study of cytomegalovirus exposure and HLA in healthy donors. PCR was performed using 60 Vbeta and 13 Jbeta primers. The protocol was immunoSEQ multiplex PCR, while the TCRdb copy is restricted to in-frame clones and leaves out a portion. This sample's table reports over 75,000 clones. The material sequenced was PBMCs. These TCRs come from a girl between 10 and 17 years old in good health and CMV-seropositive.

This rearrangement joins TRBV5-4 to TRBJ1-2; no firm D call. V was pared by 4 bases and J by 6 bases, with 7 bases between. CDR3 size: 11 residues. The V gene's germline CDR1 is SGHNT and CDR2 YYREEE (reference sequence). This CDR3 is CASSAMNGYTF. The CDR3 DNA is TGTGCCAGCAGCGCGATGAATGGCTACACCTTC.

The chain couples TRBV5-1 to TRBJ2-2, with TRBD1 matching over 7 bases. Trimming cost V 0 bases and J 3 bases; bases outside gene matches: 2. The CDR3 has 15 amino acids. Germline-derived CDR1 and CDR2 are SGHRS and YFSETQ. The CDR3 loop reads CASSLDRGHTGELFF. CDR3 in DNA: TGCGCCAGCAGCTTGGACAGGGGACACACCGGGGAGCTGTTTTTT. Supplemented by reference TRBV5-1 and TRBJ2-2, the full variable domain reads KAGVTQTPRYLIKTRGQQVTLSCSPISGHRSVSWYQQTPGQGLQFLFEYFSETQRNKGNFPGRFSGRQFSNSRSEMNVSTLELGDSALYLCASSLDRGHTGELFFGEGSRLTVL.

The chain recombines TRBV6-6 with TRBJ2-1; TRBD1 aligns across 8 bases. Trimming removed 2 bases from V and 4 bases from J; junction bases left unmatched: 4. The CDR3 spans 15 residues. Looked up from germline, CDR1 is MNHNY and CDR2 is SVGAGI (reference sequence). The CDR3 nucleotides read TGTGCCAGCAGTTACCGACAGGGGCCATACAATGAGCAGTTCTTC. Its protein product is CASSYRQGPYNEQFF.

V is TRBV30 and J is TRBJ2-3; 11 nucleotides match TRBD1. The CDR3 loop spans 16 amino acids. J gave up 7 bases and V 5 bases, and 14 bases lay outside the gene matches. Germline V gives CDR1 GTSNPN, CDR2 SVGIG (reference sequence). The CDR3 DNA is TGTGCCTGGGGGATCGGGACAGGGGGAATGAGAAATACGCAGTATTTT. It codes for CAWGIGTGGMRNTQYF.

J is TRBJ2-3 and V is TRBV5-6; no firm D call. Trimming removed 1 base from V and 7 bases from J, with 16 bases in between. This CDR3 comprises 15 residues. Germline-derived CDR1 and CDR2 are SGHDT and YYEEEE. This CDR3 is CASSLFQAMVNTQYF. The CDR3, as DNA: TGTGCCAGCAGCTTGTTTCAGGCCATGGTAAATACGCAGTATTTT.

Concerning this clone itself: A read error may produce the germline difference seen at one junction end. Other DNA sequences in the same sample also yield this CDR3. The chain is built from TRBV6-5 and TRBJ1-6, with D perhaps matching TRBD1 (5 bases). Germline loops: CDR1 MNHEY, CDR2 SVGAGI. This CDR3 has 14 amino acids. CDR3 coding DNA: TGTGCCAGCAGGGGGGGGATTTATCTTTCACCCCTACACTTT. It encodes CASRGGIYLSPLHF.

The J gene is TRBJ1-1, the V gene TRBV20-1; D is undetermined. Germline CDR1 reads DFQATT; CDR2 reads SNEGSKA (reference sequence). CDR3 length: 10 residues. V was pared by 7 bases and J by 11 bases, with 14 bases between. CDR3 coding DNA: TGCAGTGATGGCGATCAGAGGGCTTTCTTT. This sequence encodes CSDGDQRAFF.

The chain is built from TRBV4-3 and TRBJ2-5, with 10 bases lining up with TRBD1. This CDR3 spans 14 amino acids. Losses at the gene ends were 1 base for V and 5 bases for J; bases not matched to a gene: 1. Germline V gene lookup returns CDR1 LGHNA and CDR2 YSLEER. The CDR3 region has the DNA TGCGCCAGCAGCCAAGGACAGGGGGCGGAGACCCAGTACTTC. Amino acid sequence: CASSQGQGAETQYF.

V is TRBV30 and J is TRBJ2-5; 11 positions match TRBD2. The CDR3 runs to 19 residues. V shed 3 bases, J shed 1 base, and the junction held 16 bases outside the gene matches. Germline CDR1 GTSNPN, CDR2 SVGIG (reference sequence). The CDR3 bases are TGTGCCTGGAGCGCGACTAGCGGGGATGCTTTGATTATCCAAGAGACCCAGTACTTC. Its protein product is CAWSATSGDALIIQETQYF.

This rearrangement joins TRBV6-1 to TRBJ1-1; 8 bases fit TRBD1. V gave up 10 bases and J gave up 5 bases; unmatched junction bases: 15. This CDR3 region has 15 residues. Germline values: CDR1 MNHNS, CDR2 SASEGT. DNA for the CDR3: TGTGCCAACGGGGAAGAGACAGGGGTTTGGACTGAAGCTTTCTTT. Its translation is CANGEETGVWTEAFF.

The chain combines TRBV19 with TRBJ2-7; 11 bases map to TRBD2. CDR3 size: 15 residues. V shed 2 bases and J 4 bases; nucleotides not matched to a gene: 4. The germline CDR1 and CDR2 sequences are LNHDA and SQIVND (reference sequence). DNA for the CDR3: TGTGCCAGTAGTATATCCCCTAGCGGGGGGTACGAGCAGTACTTC. It is translated as CASSISPSGGYEQYF.

This chain uses TRBV5-4 with TRBJ2-5; 7 nucleotides match TRBD2. V shed 0 bases, J shed 9 bases, and the junction held 2 bases outside the gene matches. CDR1 and CDR2 from the germline V gene are SGHNT and YYREEE (reference sequence). The CDR3 extends over 12 amino acids. CDR3 region: CASSLEGRAQYF. The CDR3 DNA follows: TGTGCCAGCAGCTTGGAGGGGAGGGCCCAGTACTTC.

The chain combines TRBV10-3 with TRBJ1-4; the match to TRBD1 covers 9 bases. The CDR3 contains 20 residues. V lost 0 bases, J lost 8 bases, and 19 bases stayed unmatched. CDR1 ENHRY and CDR2 SYGVKD come from the germline V gene. This chain's CDR3 is CAISESKLGTGKAVGEKLFF. For the CDR3, the DNA is TGTGCCATCAGTGAGTCGAAGTTGGGGACAGGGAAAGCGGTCGGCGAAAAACTGTTTTTT.

The rearrangement joins TRBV6-1 to TRBJ1-5; 9 nucleotides agree with TRBD1. CDR1 is MNHNS and CDR2 is SASEGT in the germline V gene. The ends lost 4 bases at V and 6 bases at J; junction bases unmatched: 10. CDR3 length equals 16 residues. The CDR3 DNA is TGTGCCAGCAGTGGGAGGACAGGGGAAAGGAGTCAGCCCCAGCATTTT. As protein: CASSGRTGERSQPQHF.

V usage is TRBV28 and J usage is TRBJ2-1; 10 positions agree with TRBD1. Germline-derived CDR1 and CDR2 are MDHEN and SYDVKM. The CDR3 covers 16 residues. V dropped 6 bases and J dropped 7; count of bases not matched to a gene: 12. CDR3 in amino acids: CASRLSSGTGDNEQFF. In nucleotides, the CDR3 is TGTGCCAGCAGACTCTCATCTGGGACAGGGGATAATGAGCAGTTCTTC.

The J gene is TRBJ1-2, the V gene TRBV6-5; a weak D match, TRBD1 (6 bases). Germline V gives CDR1 MNHEY, CDR2 SVGAGI. Trimming stripped 5 bases from V and 6 bases from J, with 13 bases between. The CDR3 has 13 amino acids. CDR3 amino acids: CASSQTGFDGYTF. As DNA, the CDR3 is TGTGCCAGCAGTCAGACAGGATTTGATGGCTACACCTTC.

The chain links TRBV29-1 to TRBJ2-1; maybe TRBD2 (5 bases). Germline V CDR1 and CDR2: SQVTM, ANQGSEA. V lost 1 base and J lost 0, with 13 bases in between. CDR3 size: 16 residues. The DNA of the CDR3 is TGCAGCGTTGAAGCCCCGACGGGAAGCTCCTACAATGAGCAGTTCTTC. It yields the protein CSVEAPTGSSYNEQFF.